This TCR beta chain was sequenced in a study of blood T cell repertoires in COVID-19. Germline V gene lookup returns CDR1 SNHLY and CDR2 FYNNEI. This CDR3 has 14 amino acids. The J segment lost 15 bases and the V segment lost 4 bases, leaving 9 bases of the junction unmatched. This table comes from immunoSEQ multiplex PCR, and its TCRdb copy is limited to in-frame clones, with some not included. The repertoire holds more than 150,000 clones, with roughly 79% as singletons. This clonotype was sampled from a woman at least 80 years old with COVID-19, enrolled during active disease. The chain carries TRBV2 and TRBJ2-1, with 13 bases lining up with TRBD2. Sequencing was done on a sample of peripheral blood. CDR3 sequence reads: CASSGTSGSLQPFF. The CDR3 DNA follows: TGTGCCAGCAGTGGGACTAGCGGGAGCTTACAGCCGTTCTTC.